Presented here are 18 T cell receptor beta chains from one specimen sequenced in a study of T cell changes during pregnancy in multiple sclerosis. The protocol was immunoSEQ multiplex PCR, while the TCRdb copy is restricted to in-frame clones and leaves out a portion. The sample lists 45,000 to 55,000 clones; 85% to 90% were seen once. The material was peripheral blood, obtained in the first trimester of pregnancy. The receptor source for this set is a female donor with multiple sclerosis, enrolled in a pregnancy study.

The genes are TRBV30 and TRBJ2-3; perhaps TRBD2 as D (6 bases). Looked up from germline, CDR1 is GTSNPN and CDR2 is SVGIG (reference sequence). Trimming left V 4 bases short and J 0 bases short, with 11 bases between. The length of the CDR3 is 14 residues. CDR3 sequence (DNA): TGTGCCTGGAAGGGACTCTCTAGCACAGATACGCAGTATTTT. The encoded protein is CAWKGLSSTDTQYF.

The rearrangement links TRBV29-1 to TRBJ2-3, with TRBD2 matching 9 bases. Germline V gene data show CDR1 as SQVTM and CDR2 as ANQGSEA. The CDR3 consists of 16 residues. The ends lost 6 bases at V and 2 bases at J; junction bases unmatched: 12. CDR3 region: CSVRGSGGTYTDTQYF. The CDR3 region has the DNA TGCAGCGTCCGGGGTAGCGGGGGAACATACACAGATACGCAGTATTTT.

V usage is TRBV5-6 and J usage is TRBJ2-4; TRBD2 is a possible D gene (7 bases). The CDR3 is 15 amino acids. The V gene's germline CDR1 is SGHDT and CDR2 YYEEEE. The germline V and J ends were trimmed by 2 bases and 2 bases, with 11 bases remaining between them. The CDR3 loop reads CASSFRGASKNIQYF. CDR3 nucleotides: TGTGCCAGCAGCTTCCGGGGGGCGTCCAAAAACATTCAGTACTTC.

The chain uses TRBV2 and TRBJ1-4; D is unclear. The germline CDR1 and CDR2 sequences are SNHLY and FYNNEI. V lost 3 bases and J lost 2, with 7 bases in between. The CDR3 covers 14 residues. The chain's CDR3 is CASSDRWTNEKLFF. CDR3 DNA: TGTGCCAGCAGTGATCGGTGGACTAATGAAAAACTGTTTTTT. Full variable domain (outside the CDR3, taken from reference TRBV2 and TRBJ1-4): EPEVTQTPSHQVTQMGQEVILRCVPISNHLYFYWYRQILGQKVEFLVSFYNNEISEKSEIFDDQFSVERPDGSNFTLKIRSTKLEDSAMYFCASSDRWTNEKLFFGSGTQLSVL.

The rearrangement joins TRBV15 to TRBJ1-5; 8 bases align to TRBD1. The CDR3 contains 17 residues. V lost 3 bases, J lost 0 bases, and 7 bases stayed unmatched. The germline V gene has CDR1 LNHNV and CDR2 YYDKDF (reference sequence). CDR3 DNA sequence: TGTGCCACCAGCAGCAGACAGGGGAGAGGTAGCAATCAGCCCCAGCATTTT. Its protein is CATSSRQGRGSNQPQHF.

The rearrangement joins TRBV6-5 to TRBJ1-6; D call uncertain. The CDR3 length is 16 residues. Trimming took 0 bases from V and 7 from J, leaving 13 bases between them. Germline-derived CDR1 and CDR2 are MNHEY and SVGAGI. CDR3 bases: TGTGCCAGCAGTTACTCGAGTGTCTCTTTAAATTCACCCCTCCACTTT. Protein product: CASSYSSVSLNSPLHF.

The rearrangement uses TRBV18 and TRBJ2-7, with D tentatively TRBD2 (6 bases). The length of the CDR3 is 14 residues. V was cut by 3 bases and J by 0 bases, with 9 bases left in between. Germline lookup yields CDR1 KGHSH and CDR2 LQKENI. CDR3 protein: CASSPSGDSYEQYF. The CDR3, as DNA: TGTGCCAGCTCACCGTCGGGGGACTCCTACGAGCAGTACTTC.

This clone was recorded only once. The genes are TRBV2 and TRBJ2-7, with 11 bases matching TRBD1. Germline V gene lookup returns CDR1 SNHLY and CDR2 FYNNEI. V lost 6 bases and J lost 2; bases outside the gene matches: 9. The CDR3 contains 16 residues. The DNA for the CDR3 is TGTGCCAGCAGAGGACCGGGACAGGGGGGGGCCTACGAGCAGTACTTC. Amino acid sequence: CASRGPGQGGAYEQYF.

The genes are TRBV19 and TRBJ2-3; 7 positions agree with TRBD1. This CDR3 spans 12 amino acids. Trimming took 10 bases from V and 1 from J; bases not matched to a gene: 2. The germline CDR1 and CDR2 sequences are LNHDA and SQIVND (reference sequence). The chain's CDR3 is CATTGRTDTQYF. The DNA of the CDR3 is TGTGCCACGACAGGGCGCACAGATACGCAGTATTTT.

The chain recombines TRBV6-4 with TRBJ2-3; possibly TRBD2 for D (5 bases). CDR3 size: 14 residues. Germline V gene lookup returns CDR1 MRHNA and CDR2 SNTAGT. V was pared by 4 bases and J by 5 bases, with 13 bases between. CDR3 bases: TGTGCCAGCAGTGCTGAGGGCCGGGGAGATACGCAGTATTTT. The encoded protein is CASSAEGRGDTQYF.

The V gene is TRBV19, the J gene TRBJ2-1, with a possible D match to TRBD1 (5 bases). The CDR3 is made up of 19 amino acids. CDR1 LNHDA and CDR2 SQIVND come from the germline V gene (reference sequence). V was cut by 2 bases and J by 5 bases, with 25 bases left in between. CDR3 DNA sequence: TGTGCCAGTAGTATAAGTAGGGGATCGGCACAATATACCGACAATGAGCAGTTCTTC. It specifies CASSISRGSAQYTDNEQFF.

This chain joins TRBV9 and TRBJ2-1; a possible D gene is TRBD2 (7 bases). There are 15 residues in the CDR3. CDR1 and CDR2 from the germline V gene are SGDLS and YYNGEE. Trimming cost V 0 bases and J 4 bases, with 11 bases left between them. The CDR3 coding sequence is TGTGCCAGCAGCGTAGAGGGGGGGCGTTACAATGAGCAGTTCTTC. Translated, it gives CASSVEGGRYNEQFF.

Comment on this clone: The sample holds other DNA sequences that translate to the same CDR3. The chain couples TRBV18 to TRBJ2-2; D may be TRBD1 (5 bases). CDR1 and CDR2 (germline): KGHSH, LQKENI. V lost 3 bases to trimming and J lost 5 bases, with 16 bases between them. CDR3 length: 16 amino acids. The CDR3 spells CASSPPSGLGTGELFF. For the CDR3, the DNA is TGTGCCAGCTCACCCCCCTCAGGGCTCGGGACCGGGGAGCTGTTTTTT. The variable domain in full, completed from reference TRBV18 and TRBJ2-2, reads NAGVMQNPRHLVRRRGQEARLRCSPMKGHSHVYWYRQLPEEGLKFMVYLQKENIIDESGMPKERFSAEFPKEGPSILRIQQVVRGDSAAYFCASSPPSGLGTGELFFGEGSRLTVL.

This chain links TRBV25-1 with TRBJ1-5; possible D gene TRBD1, 5 bases. Germline assignment: CDR1 MGHDK and CDR2 SYGVNS. The CDR3 runs to 14 residues. Trimming left V 1 base short and J 5 bases short, with 9 bases between. The CDR3 DNA follows: TGTGCCAGCAGTGAATCCTCAGGGTATCAGCCCCAGCATTTT. Amino acid sequence: CASSESSGYQPQHF.

This rearrangement joins TRBV6-1 to TRBJ2-7, with TRBD1 as a possible D gene (7 bases). The germline V gene has CDR1 MNHNS and CDR2 SASEGT. The CDR3 length is 14 residues. V was trimmed by 5 bases and J by 2 bases, leaving 13 bases between them. The CDR3 nucleotides are TGTGCCAGCAGTATCCAGGGGGAGGCCTACGAGCAGTACTTC. This sequence encodes CASSIQGEAYEQYF.

The gene calls are TRBV7-3 and TRBJ1-2; D might be TRBD1 (6 bases). This CDR3 has 14 residues. From germline, CDR1 is SGHTA and CDR2 FQGTGA. Trimming took off 0 bases at V and 6 bases at J, with 11 bases between the two ends. CDR3 in amino acids: CASSLTGRGDGYTF. The DNA for the CDR3 is TGTGCCAGCAGCTTAACGGGCAGGGGTGATGGCTACACCTTC.

CDR3 coding DNA: TGTGCCAGCAGTAAAAGTCTAGGGAGTCAGACCCAGTACTTC. It encodes CASSKSLGSQTQYF. This chain connects TRBV27 to TRBJ2-5, with D maybe TRBD2 (5 bases). V dropped 5 bases and J dropped 6 bases, with 16 bases sitting between them. The CDR3 has 14 residues. Germline CDR1 MNHEY, CDR2 SMNVEV (reference sequence).

This clone was seen a single time. This sequence joins TRBV5-1 and TRBJ1-4; 7 bases line up with TRBD1. Trimming at V came to 5 bases and at J to 14 bases, leaving 15 bases not matched to a gene. The CDR3 runs 14 residues. Per germline, CDR1 SGHRS and CDR2 YFSETQ. CDR3 sequence (DNA): TGCGCCAGCAGTCCCCTTTTAGGGGGCAGAGGGCTGTTTTTT. It encodes CASSPLLGGRGLFF.